Listed below are T cell receptor beta chains from one sample, sequenced in a study of blood T cell repertoires in COVID-19. The repertoire was sequenced with immunoSEQ multiplex PCR; TCRdb's copy has only in-frame clones and lacks some. Altogether 200,000 to 250,000 clones are present, around nine tenths being singletons, with the ten largest covering about 2.5%. The sample comprised peripheral blood. These receptors came from a woman aged 55 to 70 with acute or convalescent COVID-19. Each CDR3 is given with its conserved first and last residue.

J | V | CDR3
TRBJ2-3 | TRBV24-1 | CAPSLQYF
TRBJ2-3 | TRBV5-1 | CASAPSADTQYF
TRBJ2-6 | TRBV19 | CASSWQGYSGANVLTF
TRBJ1-4 | TRBV19 | CASSIRSSANEKLFF
TRBJ2-5 | TRBV19 | CASSIAGTGKETQYF
TRBJ2-7 | TRBV5-1 | CASSLEGARGEQYF
TRBJ2-4 | TRBV3-1/TRBV3-2 | CASSQELARAKNIQYF
TRBJ2-7 | TRBV28 | CASSFRLAVIGYEQYF
TRBJ1-2 | TRBV6-5 | CASSYVQYYGYTF
TRBJ2-1 | TRBV5-6 | CASSSRTGTGNSEQFF